This paragraph reports one T cell receptor (beta chain). As yet, its antigen is unknown. Amplification used 60 Vbeta primers and 13 Jbeta primers. Produced via immunoSEQ multiplex PCR; TCRdb's table is partial and in-frame only. Its clone listing holds about 90,000 clones. The record originates from a study of cytomegalovirus exposure and HLA in healthy donors. About the study: Of some 410 genotyped donors, about 81% grouped in the Caucasian-associated ancestry cluster. Study-wide findings and caveats: In vitro experiments confirmed that a few CMV-associated chains were specific for CMV antigens. Only CMV serostatus was available as immune exposure information. Overall, roughly 160 TCR beta chains were annotated as cytomegalovirus-associated.

The sequence was collected from a woman aged 25-40 years in good health and CMV-seronegative. What was sequenced was PBMCs.

For the CDR3, the DNA is TGCGCCAGCAGTGATTCGCGGGACTGGTTCAACGAGCAGTACTTC. As protein: CASSDSRDWFNEQYF. V is TRBV10-1 and J is TRBJ2-7; maybe TRBD2 (6 bases). The V end was cut by 3 bases, the J end by 5 bases, with 17 bases between. The V gene's germline CDR1 is WNHNN and CDR2 SYGVQD (reference sequence). CDR3 length: 15 residues.